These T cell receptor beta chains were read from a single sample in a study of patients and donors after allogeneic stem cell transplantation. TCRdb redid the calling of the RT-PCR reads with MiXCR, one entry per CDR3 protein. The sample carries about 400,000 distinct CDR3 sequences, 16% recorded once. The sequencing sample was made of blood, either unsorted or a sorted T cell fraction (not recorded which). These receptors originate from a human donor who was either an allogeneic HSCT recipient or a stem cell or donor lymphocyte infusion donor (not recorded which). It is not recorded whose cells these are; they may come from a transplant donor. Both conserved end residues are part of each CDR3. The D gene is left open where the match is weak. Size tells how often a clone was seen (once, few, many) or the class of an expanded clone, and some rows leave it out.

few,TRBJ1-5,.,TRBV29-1,TGCAGCGTAGATAAGTCATATAGCAATCAGCCCCAGCATTTT,CSVDKSYSNQPQHF
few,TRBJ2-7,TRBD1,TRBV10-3,TGTGCCATCAGTGGGGACAGGGGTTACTCCTACGAGCAGTACTTC,CAISGDRGYSYEQYF
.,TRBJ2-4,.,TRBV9,TGTGCCAGCAGCGTAGGGGGGCCGCGCAAAAACATTCAGTACTTC,CASSVGGPRKNIQYF
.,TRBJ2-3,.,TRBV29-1,TGCAGCGTTACGACAAAATACACAGATACGCAGTATTTT,CSVTTKYTDTQYF
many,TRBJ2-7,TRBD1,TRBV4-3,TGCGCCAGCAGCCAAGATAGATACAGGGGGCCCTACGAGCAGTACTTC,CASSQDRYRGPYEQYF
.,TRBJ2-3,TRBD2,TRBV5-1,TGCGCCAGCAGCTTGGACCCCTCTACTAGCGGGGGCCCGTCTGATACGCAGTATTTT,CASSLDPSTSGGPSDTQYF
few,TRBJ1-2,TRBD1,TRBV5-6,TGTGCCAGCAGGTCGGGACAGGGGGTGTCTGGCTACACCTTC,CASRSGQGVSGYTF
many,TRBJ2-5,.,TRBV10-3,TGTGCCATCAGTGAGTCGAACCAGCAGACCCAGTACTTC,CAISESNQQTQYF
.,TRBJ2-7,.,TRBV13,TGTGCCAGCAGCCCTAGGGACGGCTCCTACGAGCAGTACTTC,CASSPRDGSYEQYF
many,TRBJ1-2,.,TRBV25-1,TGTGCCAGCAGCTGGGCGGGGAATGGCTACACCTTC,CASSWAGNGYTF
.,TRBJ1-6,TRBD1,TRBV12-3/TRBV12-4,TGTGCCAGCAGTTCACAGGGGACCATTAATTCACCCCTCCACTTT,CASSSQGTINSPLHF
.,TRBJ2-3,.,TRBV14,TGTGCCAGCAGCCAACGCAGGCCTCACACAGATACGCAGTATTTT,CASSQRRPHTDTQYF
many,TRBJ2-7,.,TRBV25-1,TGTGCCAGCAGGGACAGTCCCTACGAGCAGTACTTC,CASRDSPYEQYF
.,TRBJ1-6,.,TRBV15,TGTGCCACCAGCAGAGATTGGGGGTTGGGACGAAAGCATTCACCCCTCCACTTT,CATSRDWGLGRKHSPLHF
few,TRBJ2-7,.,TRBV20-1,TGCAGTGCTAGCGGCACCTCCTACGAGCAGTACTTC,CSASGTSYEQYF
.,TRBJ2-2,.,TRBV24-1,TGTGCCACCAGTGATTTTAGAAATAGGACCGGGGAGCTGTTTTTT,CATSDFRNRTGELFF
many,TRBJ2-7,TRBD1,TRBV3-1,TGTGCCAGCAGCCGGACAGGCCCTTACGAGCAGTACTTC,CASSRTGPYEQYF
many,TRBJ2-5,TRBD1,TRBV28,TGTGCCAGCAGTCCGACAGGGACCGAGACCCAGTACTTC,CASSPTGTETQYF
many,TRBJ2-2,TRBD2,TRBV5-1,TGCGCCAGCAGCGACCCCCCGGGACTAGCGGGAGGGGGTCGCGCCGGGGAGCTGTTTTTT,CASSDPPGLAGGGRAGELFF
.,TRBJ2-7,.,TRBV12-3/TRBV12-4,TGTGCCAGCAGTTGGGCGGGAAACGAGCAGTACTTC,CASSWAGNEQYF
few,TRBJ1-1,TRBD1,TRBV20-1,TGCAGTGCCACCCGGGAGGGGGCAAGGTGGAACACTGAAGCTTTCTTT,CSATREGARWNTEAFF
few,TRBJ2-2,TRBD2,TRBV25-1,TGTGCCAGCAGTGAATCGAGGCTAGCGGTGAACACCGGGGAGCTGTTTTTT,CASSESRLAVNTGELFF
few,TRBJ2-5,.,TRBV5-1,TGCGCCAGCAGCTTAGGACGGAGGGGTGAGACCCAGTACTTC,CASSLGRRGETQYF